The source of this TCR beta chain is a study of T cells in Graves' hyperthyroidism and ophthalmopathy. Researchers amplified the TCR beta CDR3 regions from RNA transcripts. Researchers ran a first-round RT-PCR on the TCR CDR3 using the HTBI primer set. A single record per CDR3 protein comes from TCRdb applying MiXCR to the multiplex PCR reads. The table lists about 360,000 distinct CDR3 sequences, 20% to 30% of them singletons. This clonotype turned up a few times. Hyperthyroidism patients were newly diagnosed, had disease duration under 2 months, and were aged 18 to 65 years. This TCR was recovered from a middle-aged man with Graves' hyperthyroidism. The source material was blood.

CDR3 loop: CASSDRDSASTDTQYF. The CDR3 DNA reads TGTGCCAGCAGTGACCGGGACTCCGCTAGCACAGATACGCAGTATTTT. V gene TRBV12-3 or TRBV12-4 combines with J gene TRBJ2-3; D is possibly TRBD2 (6 bases). This CDR3 is 16 amino acids long. V was shortened by 5 bases and J by 0 bases, with 15 bases between the two germline ends.